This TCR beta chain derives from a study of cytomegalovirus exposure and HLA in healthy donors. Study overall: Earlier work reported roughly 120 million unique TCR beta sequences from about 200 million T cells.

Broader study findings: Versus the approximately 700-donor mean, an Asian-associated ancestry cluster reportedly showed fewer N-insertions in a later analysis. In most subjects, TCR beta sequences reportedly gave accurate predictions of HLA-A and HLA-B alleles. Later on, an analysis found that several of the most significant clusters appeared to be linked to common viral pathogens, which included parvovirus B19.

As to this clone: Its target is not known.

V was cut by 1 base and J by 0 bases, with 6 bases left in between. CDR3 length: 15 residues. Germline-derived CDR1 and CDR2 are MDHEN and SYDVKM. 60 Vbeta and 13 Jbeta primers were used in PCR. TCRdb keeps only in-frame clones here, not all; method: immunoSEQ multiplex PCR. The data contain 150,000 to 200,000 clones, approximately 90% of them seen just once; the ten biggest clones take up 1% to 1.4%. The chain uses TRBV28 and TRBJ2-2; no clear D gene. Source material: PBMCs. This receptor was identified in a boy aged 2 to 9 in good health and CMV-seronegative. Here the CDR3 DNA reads TGTGCCAGCAGTTTATCCAGCGCGAACACCGGGGAGCTGTTTTTT. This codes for CASSLSSANTGELFF.